The 5 T cell receptor beta chains listed next were all sequenced from one sample in a study of post-analysis software for immune sequencing data. Study outcomes and limitations: Patients carried roughly 5 TRBV segments more frequently than controls did, and TRBV5-6, TRBV5-1 and TRBV20-1 were among them.

No antigens are known for them. The library was made from cDNA and included unique molecular identifiers. A single record per CDR3 protein comes from TCRdb applying MiXCR to the PCR reads. Among about 260,000 distinct CDR3 sequences listed, about 40% were seen once. Sequencing was performed on blood. These receptors were collected from a girl between 5 and 17 years old with multiple sclerosis.

The chain carries TRBV6-1 and TRBJ2-1; no definite D call. With 6 bases removed from V and 0 bases from J, the gap between germline ends came to 9 bases. Per the germline V gene, CDR1 is MNHNS and CDR2 is SASEGT. The CDR3 runs 14 residues. Here the CDR3 DNA reads TGTGCCAGCAGGACTGGAAGCTCCTACAATGAGCAGTTCTTC. This gives the protein CASRTGSSYNEQFF.

This clonotype has a count of ten or more. The chain couples TRBV7-8 to TRBJ2-1, with D tentatively TRBD2 (6 bases). CDR1 and CDR2 from the germline V gene are SGHVS and FQNEAQ. This CDR3 region has 16 residues. V lost 5 bases, J lost 2 bases, and 16 bases lay in between. Here the CDR3 reads CASSPRSGLTYNEQFF. The CDR3 DNA reads TGTGCCAGCAGCCCGAGATCGGGACTCACCTACAATGAGCAGTTCTTC.

The chain couples TRBV6-1 to TRBJ1-2, with 7 bases aligning to TRBD1. The germline CDR1 and CDR2 sequences are MNHNS and SASEGT. This CDR3 contains 14 residues. Trimming took 1 base from V and 4 from J; bases not matched to a gene: 3. CDR3 nucleotides: TGTGCCAGCAGTGAAGTGACAGGGCGCTATGGCTACACCTTC. This encodes CASSEVTGRYGYTF.

The chain combines TRBV20-1 with TRBJ2-1; D perhaps matches TRBD2 (5 bases). Per germline, CDR1 DFQATT and CDR2 SNEGSKA (reference sequence). This CDR3 is built from 14 residues. V lost 4 bases, J lost 4 bases, and 14 bases lay in between. CDR3 DNA sequence: TGCAGTGCTATATCTCCGGGAAATTACAATGAGCAGTTCTTC. It yields the protein CSAISPGNYNEQFF.

This clonotype was detected many times. The chain is built from TRBV20-1 and TRBJ2-1, with D perhaps TRBD1 (6 bases). The germline V gene has CDR1 DFQATT and CDR2 SNEGSKA (reference sequence). The V end was cut by 3 bases, the J end by 2 bases, with 8 bases between. The CDR3 runs 13 residues. The CDR3 DNA is TGCAGTGCTAGGGGGGCAGCCTACAATGAGCAGTTCTTC. It is translated as CSARGAAYNEQFF.